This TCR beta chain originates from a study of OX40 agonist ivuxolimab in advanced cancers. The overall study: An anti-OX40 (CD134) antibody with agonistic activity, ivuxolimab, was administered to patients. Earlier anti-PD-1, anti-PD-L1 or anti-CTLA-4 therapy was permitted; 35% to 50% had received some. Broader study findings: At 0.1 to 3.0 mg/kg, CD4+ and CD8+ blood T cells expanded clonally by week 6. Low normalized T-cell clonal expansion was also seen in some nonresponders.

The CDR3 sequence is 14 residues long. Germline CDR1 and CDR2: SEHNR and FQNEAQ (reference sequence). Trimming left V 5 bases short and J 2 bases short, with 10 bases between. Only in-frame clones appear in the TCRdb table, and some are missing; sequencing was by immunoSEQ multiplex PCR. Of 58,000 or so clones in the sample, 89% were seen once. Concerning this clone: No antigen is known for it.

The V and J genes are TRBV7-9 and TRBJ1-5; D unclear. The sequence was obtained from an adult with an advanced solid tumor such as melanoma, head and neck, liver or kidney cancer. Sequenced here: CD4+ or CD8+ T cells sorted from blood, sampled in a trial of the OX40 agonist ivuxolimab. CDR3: CASSQDIGNQPQHF. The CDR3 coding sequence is TGTGCCAGCAGCCAAGACATCGGCAATCAGCCCCAGCATTTT.